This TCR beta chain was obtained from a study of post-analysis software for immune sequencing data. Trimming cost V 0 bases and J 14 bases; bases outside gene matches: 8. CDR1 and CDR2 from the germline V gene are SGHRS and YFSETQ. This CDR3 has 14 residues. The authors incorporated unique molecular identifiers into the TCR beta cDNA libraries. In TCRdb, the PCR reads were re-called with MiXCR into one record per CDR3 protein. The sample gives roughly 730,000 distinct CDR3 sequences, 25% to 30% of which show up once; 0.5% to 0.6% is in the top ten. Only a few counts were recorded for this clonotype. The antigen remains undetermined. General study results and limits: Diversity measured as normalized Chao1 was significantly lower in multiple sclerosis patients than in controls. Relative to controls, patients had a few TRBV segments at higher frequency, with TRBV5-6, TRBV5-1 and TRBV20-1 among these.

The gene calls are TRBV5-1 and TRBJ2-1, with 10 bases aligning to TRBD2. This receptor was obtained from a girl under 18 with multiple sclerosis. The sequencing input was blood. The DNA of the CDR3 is TGCGCCAGCAGCTTGGAGGGTAGCGGGAGGAAGGAGTTCTTC. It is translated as CASSLEGSGRKEFF.